Sequencing of this T cell receptor (beta chain) was carried out in a study of cytomegalovirus exposure and HLA in healthy donors. 60 Vbeta and 13 Jbeta primers were used in PCR. Assay used: immunoSEQ multiplex PCR; TCRdb lists only in-frame clones, some missing. Of approximately 160,000 clones in the sample, 77% were seen once. The CDR3 covers 13 residues. V was pared by 3 bases and J by 7 bases, with 11 bases between. Germline V gene sequence: CDR1 SGDLS, CDR2 YYNGEE. This TCR came from a woman in her twenties or thirties in good health and CMV-seronegative. V gene TRBV9 combines with J gene TRBJ2-1; a weak D match, TRBD2 (5 bases). The material sequenced was PBMCs. The DNA for the CDR3 is TGTGCCAGCAGCGCGCACACGGGAAATGAGCAGTTCTTC. It specifies CASSAHTGNEQFF.